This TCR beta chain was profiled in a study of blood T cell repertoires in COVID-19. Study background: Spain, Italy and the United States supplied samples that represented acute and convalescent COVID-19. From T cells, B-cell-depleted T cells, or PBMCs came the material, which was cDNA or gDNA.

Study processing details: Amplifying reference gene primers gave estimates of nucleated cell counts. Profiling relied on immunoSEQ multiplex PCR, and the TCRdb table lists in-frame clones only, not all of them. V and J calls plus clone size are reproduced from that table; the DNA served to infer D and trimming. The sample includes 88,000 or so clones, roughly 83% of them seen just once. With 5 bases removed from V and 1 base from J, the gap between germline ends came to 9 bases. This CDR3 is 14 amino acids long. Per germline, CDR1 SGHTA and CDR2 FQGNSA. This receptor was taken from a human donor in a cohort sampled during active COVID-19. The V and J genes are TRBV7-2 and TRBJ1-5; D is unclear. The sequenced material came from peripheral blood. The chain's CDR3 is CASSPTGSNQPQHF. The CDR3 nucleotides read TGTGCCAGCAGCCCCACGGGGAGCAATCAGCCCCAGCATTTT.